This T cell receptor beta chain was recorded in a study of blood T cell repertoires in COVID-19. The overall study: Samples representing acute and convalescent COVID-19 were sourced from the United States, Italy and Spain. PBMCs, B-cell-depleted T cells, or T cells provided the cDNA or gDNA that made up the material.

Clones were read by immunoSEQ multiplex PCR, and TCRdb kept only the in-frame ones, dropping some. The table lists approximately 280,000 clones, about 89% of them singletons. Looked up from germline, CDR1 is MRHNA and CDR2 is SNTAGT. The trim removed 7 bases at V and 3 bases at J, leaving 10 bases unmatched. There are 15 residues in the CDR3. The specimen was peripheral blood. The receptor comes from a woman aged 60-75 years with acute or convalescent COVID-19. J is TRBJ2-3 and V is TRBV6-4, with TRBD2 matching over 7 bases. The CDR3 loop is CASNPGGRWTDTQYF. For the CDR3, the DNA is TGTGCCAGCAACCCGGGCGGGAGATGGACAGATACGCAGTATTTT.